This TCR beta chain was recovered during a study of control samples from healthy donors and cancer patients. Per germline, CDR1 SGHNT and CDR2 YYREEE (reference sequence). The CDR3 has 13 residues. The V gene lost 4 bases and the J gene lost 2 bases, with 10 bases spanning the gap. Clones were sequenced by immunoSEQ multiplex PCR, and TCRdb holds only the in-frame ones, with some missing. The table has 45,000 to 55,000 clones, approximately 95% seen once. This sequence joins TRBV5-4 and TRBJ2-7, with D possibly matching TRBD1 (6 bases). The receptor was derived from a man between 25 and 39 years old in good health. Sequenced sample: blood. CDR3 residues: CASSRRGAYEQYF. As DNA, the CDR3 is TGTGCCAGCAGCCGCAGGGGCGCCTACGAGCAGTACTTC.